This T cell receptor beta chain derives from a study of cytomegalovirus exposure and HLA in healthy donors. Whereas donors were nominally healthy upon sampling, unrecorded immune exposures were probable. Germline V CDR1 and CDR2: MDHEN, SYDVKM. This CDR3 has 15 residues. V lost 3 bases, J lost 5 bases, and 16 bases lay in between. Vbeta (60) and Jbeta (13) primers were used in the PCR. The protocol was immunoSEQ multiplex PCR, while the TCRdb copy is restricted to in-frame clones and leaves out a portion. This sample yields around 80,000 clones, of which 78% are seen a single time; 5% to 7% belongs to the top ten.

This receptor was obtained from a young man in good health and CMV-seropositive. Sequences were obtained from PBMCs. The chain uses TRBV28 and TRBJ1-1; D unclear. The CDR3 spells CASSFLQFESTEAFF. The CDR3 DNA follows: TGTGCCAGCAGTTTTCTCCAATTTGAGTCGACTGAAGCTTTCTTT.